This TCR beta chain originates from a study of blood T cell repertoires in COVID-19. Overall study: Samples taken during acute and convalescent COVID-19 were collected in the United States, Italy and Spain. The cDNA or gDNA used as material had been derived from T cells, B-cell-depleted T cells, or PBMCs.

Original processing notes: Amplification of reference gene primers was used by the study to estimate nucleated cell counts. Profiling relied on immunoSEQ multiplex PCR, and the TCRdb table lists in-frame clones only, not all of them. V and J calls and clone size are given by that table; D and trimming were obtained from the DNA. The table shows 200,000 to 250,000 clones, with nearly 85% occurring only once. The CDR3 extends over 16 amino acids. Germline loops: CDR1 SGHNT, CDR2 YYREEE (reference sequence). Unmatched junction bases numbered 6, after V lost 5 bases and J lost 3 bases. Patients in Seattle were enrolled during active infection, then followed longitudinally.

The source material was peripheral blood. This sequence joins TRBV5-4 and TRBJ2-3; 13 bases match TRBD2. The sequence was collected from a woman aged 25 to 39 with COVID-19, enrolled during active disease. CDR3 nucleotides: TGTGCCAGCAGTGCCGGACTAGCGGGAGTGACAGATACGCAGTATTTT. Its protein product is CASSAGLAGVTDTQYF.